Listed below are T cell receptor beta chains from one sample, sequenced in a study of T cell responses to AZD1222 COVID-19 vaccine. Method: immunoSEQ multiplex PCR; TCRdb's copy keeps in-frame clones and lacks some. The sample lists 150,000 to 200,000 clones, over 85% occurring once. This specimen was peripheral blood, taken on day 0 of AZD1222 vaccination. The receptors were gathered from an adult in good health. CDR3s include the opening cysteine and the closing phenylalanine or tryptophan. D genes are given only for firm matches. Clone size is given for some rows only: seen once, a few or many times, or a class if the clone is expanded.

D gene | J gene | V gene | clone size | CDR3 DNA | CDR3 protein
TRBD1 | TRBJ1-5 | TRBV19 | - | TGTGCCAGTAGATTCGTGGCAGGGGGTGAGGGTCAGCCCCAGCATTTT | CASRFVAGGEGQPQHF
- | TRBJ1-2 | TRBV30 | - | TGTGCCTGGAGTGTACCCGCTTGGGGCTACACCTTC | CAWSVPAWGYTF
- | TRBJ2-4 | TRBV7-9 | - | TGTGCCAGCAGCTCCGGGCTGGCCAAAAACATTCAGTACTTC | CASSSGLAKNIQYF
TRBD1 | TRBJ2-7 | TRBV11-2 | - | TGTGCCAGCAGCTTAAGTAGGGCAGGGGGCTACGAGCAGTACTTC | CASSLSRAGGYEQYF
- | TRBJ1-5 | TRBV15 | - | TGTGCCACCAGCAGAGAGAAGATACCTCTCAGCAATCAGCCCCAGCATTTT | CATSREKIPLSNQPQHF
TRBD2 | TRBJ2-7 | TRBV9 | - | TGTGCCAGCAGCGTAGATCTTAGCGGGGAGCAGTACTTC | CASSVDLSGEQYF
TRBD2 | TRBJ2-1 | TRBV2 | - | TGTGCCAGCAGTGATGGTGGGGCGGGGGACGTCTACAATGAGCAGTTCTTC | CASSDGGAGDVYNEQFF
TRBD2 | TRBJ2-3 | TRBV6-5 | - | TGTGCCAGCAGTCCCTTAGCGGGGAGCACAGATACGCAGTATTTT | CASSPLAGSTDTQYF
- | TRBJ1-1 | TRBV7-9 | - | TGTGCAACTGGAGGGGGCACTGAAGCTTTCTTT | CATGGGTEAFF
TRBD1 | TRBJ2-2 | TRBV7-9 | - | TGTGCCAGCAGCCGGACAGGGAACACCGGGGAGCTGTTTTTT | CASSRTGNTGELFF
- | TRBJ1-6 | TRBV2 | - | TGTGCCAGCAGGAGCATTGGCGGGGTAAATTCACCCCTCCACTTT | CASRSIGGVNSPLHF
- | TRBJ2-6 | TRBV7-6 | - | TGTGCCAGCAGCTTGCAGGGCCGATCTGGGGCCAACGTCCTGACTTTC | CASSLQGRSGANVLTF
- | TRBJ2-2 | TRBV12-3/TRBV12-4 | once | TGTGCCAGCAGTTTAGTAGGGGACGGGGAGCTGTTTTTT | CASSLVGDGELFF
- | TRBJ1-5 | TRBV30 | - | TGTGCCTGGAGTCCCACCTTAAATCAGCCCCAGCATTTT | CAWSPTLNQPQHF
- | TRBJ1-6 | TRBV2 | - | TGTGCCAGCACATTTCAGTCCAATTCACCCCTCCACTTT | CASTFQSNSPLHF
- | TRBJ1-2 | TRBV9 | - | TGTGCCAGCAGCGTAGGGACAGCGGCCAACCAGGGCTACACCTTC | CASSVGTAANQGYTF
- | TRBJ2-7 | TRBV20-1 | - | TGCAGTGCTAGGGGGAATAGCGAGCAGTACTTC | CSARGNSEQYF
TRBD1 | TRBJ1-2 | TRBV19 | - | TGTGCCAGTATGAAACTTACAGGGGGATTAAACTATGGCTACACCTTC | CASMKLTGGLNYGYTF
- | TRBJ1-2 | TRBV24-1 | - | TGTGCCACCAGTAACGGGTATGGCTACACCTTC | CATSNGYGYTF
TRBD2 | TRBJ2-3 | TRBV2 | - | TGTGCCAGCAGTTTAACCGGGACTAGCCTTAGCACAGATACGCAGTATTTT | CASSLTGTSLSTDTQYF
- | TRBJ2-7 | TRBV6-1 | - | TGTGCCAGCAGTGAACAGGCAGGGAACCTCTACGAGCAGTACTTC | CASSEQAGNLYEQYF
- | TRBJ1-5 | TRBV3-1/TRBV3-2 | - | TGTGCCAGCAGCCAAGGATGGCGACAGTACAATCAGCCCCAGCATTTT | CASSQGWRQYNQPQHF
TRBD2 | TRBJ2-3 | TRBV19 | - | TGTGCCAGTAGTATTACTAGCGGGGGGGCAGATACGCAGTATTTT | CASSITSGGADTQYF
- | TRBJ1-1 | TRBV29-1 | - | TGCAGCGGCCCGAGGTTAGGGAAAACTGAAGCTTTCTTT | CSGPRLGKTEAFF
- | TRBJ2-3 | TRBV4-1 | - | TGCGCCAGCAGCCAAGATAGAGGCACAGATACGCAGTATTTT | CASSQDRGTDTQYF
- | TRBJ1-2 | TRBV5-1 | few | TGCGCCAGCAGCTCCAGACCCGGAGGGTCGGAAAATGGCTACACCTTC | CASSSRPGGSENGYTF
- | TRBJ1-1 | TRBV5-1 | - | TGCGCCAGCAGCCCAAAATCCATGAACACTGAAGCTTTCTTT | CASSPKSMNTEAFF
- | TRBJ2-7 | TRBV2 | few | TGTGCCAGCAGTGAATTCCCCAGGGTCGAGCAGTACTTC | CASSEFPRVEQYF
- | TRBJ2-7 | TRBV29-1 | - | TGCAGCGTTGGTCGGGGGGCTGACGAGCAGTACTTC | CSVGRGADEQYF
TRBD2 | TRBJ2-7 | TRBV19 | - | TGTGCCAGTAGTATTGGGGGGGGTGGCTACGAGCAGTACTTC | CASSIGGGGYEQYF
- | TRBJ1-6 | TRBV6-4 | few | TGTGCCAGCAGTGACGGTAGAGGGGATAATTCACCCCTCCACTTT | CASSDGRGDNSPLHF
TRBD1 | TRBJ1-2 | TRBV14 | - | TGTGCCAGCAGCCAGATAGGACAGGAATCGACTAACTATGGCTACACCTTC | CASSQIGQESTNYGYTF
- | TRBJ1-2 | TRBV3-1/TRBV3-2 | - | TGTGCCAGCAGCCAAGATGGGGGAGAGTATGGCTACACCTTC | CASSQDGGEYGYTF
- | TRBJ1-1 | TRBV5-1 | once | TGCGCCAGCAGCTTGGCCGGTGTGGGGAACACTGAAGCTTTCTTT | CASSLAGVGNTEAFF
- | TRBJ1-1 | TRBV5-1 | - | TGCGCCAGCAGCTTGGTGCGGGGTGCGGGCACTGAAGCTTTCTTT | CASSLVRGAGTEAFF
- | TRBJ2-3 | TRBV4-1 | - | TGCGCCAGCAGCCGAGCTCAGGGGAAAATCTCCACAGATACGCAGTATTTT | CASSRAQGKISTDTQYF
- | TRBJ1-5 | TRBV27 | - | TGTGCCAGCAGTTTCCTCGGCGCGCAGCCCCAGCATTTT | CASSFLGAQPQHF
- | TRBJ1-6 | TRBV6-1 | - | TGTGCCAGCAGTGAAAGGCTAGCGACAGGAAATTCACCCCTCCACTTT | CASSERLATGNSPLHF
- | TRBJ1-2 | TRBV4-1 | - | TGCGCCAGCAGCCCGCCCCAGGGAAGTACCTATGGCTACACCTTC | CASSPPQGSTYGYTF
TRBD1 | TRBJ1-2 | TRBV6-5 | - | TGTGCCAGCAAAACAAGACAGGGGGACTATGGCTACACCTTC | CASKTRQGDYGYTF
- | TRBJ2-4 | TRBV21-1 | - | TGTGCCAGCAGCAAAGGCAGCCAAAACATTCAGTACTTC | CASSKGSQNIQYF
TRBD2 | TRBJ2-1 | TRBV29-1 | - | TGCAGCACGGGACTAGCGGGGAGTTACAATGAGCAGTTCTTC | CSTGLAGSYNEQFF
- | TRBJ1-5 | TRBV28 | - | TGTGCCAGCAGGGATAGCAATCAGCCCCAGCATTTT | CASRDSNQPQHF
- | TRBJ1-3 | TRBV10-3 | - | TGTGCCCTTGGGGGGGATGCTGGAAACACCATATATTTT | CALGGDAGNTIYF
- | TRBJ1-1 | TRBV10-3 | - | TGTGCCATCAGTGGTGCCAGGGAGAACACTGAAGCTTTCTTT | CAISGARENTEAFF
- | TRBJ2-7 | TRBV10-1 | - | TGCGCCAGCAGTCCTGACTGGACCTACGAGCAGTACTTC | CASSPDWTYEQYF
- | TRBJ1-2 | TRBV28 | - | TGTGCCAGCAGTTTAACCTCTCGTGGCTACACCTTC | CASSLTSRGYTF
- | TRBJ1-2 | TRBV5-1 | - | TGCGCCAGCAGCTTGGCGTTCTCCTCCCCGGGGGGCTACACCTTC | CASSLAFSSPGGYTF
- | TRBJ1-1 | TRBV6-5 | - | TGTGCCAGCAGCCGGGACGCGAACACTGAAGCTTTCTTT | CASSRDANTEAFF
TRBD1 | TRBJ1-1 | TRBV11-2 | few | TGTGCCAGCACCGCCGGGACAGGGGGAAAGACTGAAGCTTTCTTT | CASTAGTGGKTEAFF
- | TRBJ1-6 | TRBV4-1 | - | TGCGCCAGCAGCCAAAATGTAATAGGCCGTCGGGGATCACCCCTCCACTTT | CASSQNVIGRRGSPLHF
- | TRBJ2-1 | TRBV7-9 | - | TGTGCCAGCAGCGACGGTGCCGGGACACTTACCGATGAGCAGTTCTTC | CASSDGAGTLTDEQFF